The rows below give T cell receptor beta chains drawn from one sample of a study of blood T cell repertoires in COVID-19. Some clones are missing from TCRdb's copy, which holds only in-frame ones; the method was immunoSEQ multiplex PCR. This table holds some 340,000 clones, more than 90% found once. The material sequenced was PBMCs or T cells enriched from blood (not recorded which). The source is a woman younger than 45 who had been exposed to COVID-19. The CDR3 runs from the conserved cysteine through the conserved F or W.

J	length	V	CDR3
TRBJ2-1	16	TRBV19	CASSAVDGVRGNEQFF
TRBJ2-7	11	TRBV11-2	CASSSIYEQYF
TRBJ1-6	15	TRBV3-1/TRBV3-2	CASSQDTGGNSPLHF
TRBJ2-1	15	TRBV18	CASSIEKWSYNEQFF
TRBJ2-2	16	TRBV4-2	CASSRGLEGGTGELFF
TRBJ1-2	16	TRBV6-1	CASSDHWNRDLGGYTF
TRBJ2-1	17	TRBV7-8	CASSSHLAGGFYNEQFF
TRBJ2-7	14	TRBV3-1/TRBV3-2	CASSQTPGGYEQYF
TRBJ1-3	14	TRBV10-3	CAISNLAPGNTIYF
TRBJ2-7	14	TRBV5-1	CASSWGQNDYEQYF
TRBJ1-2	14	TRBV2	CASSERRAQDGYTF
TRBJ2-6	17	TRBV18	CASSPPRDSSGANVLTF
TRBJ1-3	16	TRBV5-4	CASSLPESLSGNTIYF
TRBJ1-2	14	TRBV11-2	CASSPTDRGGGYTF
TRBJ2-1	14	TRBV19	CASSFRETYNEQFF
TRBJ2-7	14	TRBV19	CASSPLDRDYEQYF
TRBJ1-3	17	TRBV7-8	CASSSRHFTGSGNTIYF
TRBJ1-6	14	TRBV30	CAWSRDNYNSPLHF
TRBJ2-7	14	TRBV5-1	CASSPGLAAYEQYF
TRBJ1-1	14	TRBV6-1	CASTELGSYTEAFF
TRBJ2-1	14	TRBV5-1	CASSFLQGANEQFF
TRBJ1-1	13	TRBV19	CASSTQGQAEAFF
TRBJ1-5	17	TRBV27	CASSRTGFAIWNQPQHF
TRBJ2-5	13	TRBV20-1	CSASWLSQETQYF
TRBJ1-6	17	TRBV5-8	CASSSSKRDRYNSPLHF
TRBJ2-7	11	TRBV20-1	CSARGNYEQYF
TRBJ1-6	16	TRBV28	CASSLWSRQGGSPLHF
TRBJ1-1	16	TRBV6-1	CASSDAPGLPNTEAFF
TRBJ2-2	13	TRBV7-9	CASSWGGTGELFF
TRBJ2-7	13	TRBV14	CASSQTQGSEQYF
TRBJ1-3	15	TRBV5-6	CASSLKRNSGNTIYF
TRBJ1-4	16	TRBV4-1	CASSQEARVANEKLFF
TRBJ1-5	15	TRBV27	CASSLQGAGNQPQHF
TRBJ1-5	17	TRBV19	CASSIPDRGLRNQPQHF
TRBJ1-2	13	TRBV5-4	CASSLRGAYGYTF
TRBJ1-2	14	TRBV4-2	CASSQERDRWGYTF
TRBJ2-2	15	TRBV10-3	CAISDERGYTGELFF